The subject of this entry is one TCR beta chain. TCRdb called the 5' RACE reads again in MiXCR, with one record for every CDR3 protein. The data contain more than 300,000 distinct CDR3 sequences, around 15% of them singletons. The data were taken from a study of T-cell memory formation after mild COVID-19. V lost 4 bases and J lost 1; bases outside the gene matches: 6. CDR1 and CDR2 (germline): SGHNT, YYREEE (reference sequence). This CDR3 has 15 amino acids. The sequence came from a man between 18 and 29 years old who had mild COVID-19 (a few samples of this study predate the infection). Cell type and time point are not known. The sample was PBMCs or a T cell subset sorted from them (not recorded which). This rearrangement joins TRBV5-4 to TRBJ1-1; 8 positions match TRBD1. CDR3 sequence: CASSHPGQGNTEAFF. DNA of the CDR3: TGTGCCAGCAGCCACCCTGGACAGGGGAACACTGAAGCTTTCTTT.